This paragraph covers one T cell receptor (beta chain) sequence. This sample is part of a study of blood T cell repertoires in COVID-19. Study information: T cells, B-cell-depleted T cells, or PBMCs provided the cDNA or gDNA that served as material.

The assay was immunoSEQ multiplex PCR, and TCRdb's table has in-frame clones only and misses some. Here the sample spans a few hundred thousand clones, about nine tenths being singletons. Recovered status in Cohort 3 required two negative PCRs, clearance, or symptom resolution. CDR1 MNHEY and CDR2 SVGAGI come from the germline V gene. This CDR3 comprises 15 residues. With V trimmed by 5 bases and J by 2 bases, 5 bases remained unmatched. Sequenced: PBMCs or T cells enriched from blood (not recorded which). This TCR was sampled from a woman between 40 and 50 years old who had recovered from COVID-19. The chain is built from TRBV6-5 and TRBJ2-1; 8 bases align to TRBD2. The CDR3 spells CASSPKAGAYNEQFF. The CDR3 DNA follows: TGTGCCAGCAGTCCTAAAGCGGGGGCCTACAATGAGCAGTTCTTC.